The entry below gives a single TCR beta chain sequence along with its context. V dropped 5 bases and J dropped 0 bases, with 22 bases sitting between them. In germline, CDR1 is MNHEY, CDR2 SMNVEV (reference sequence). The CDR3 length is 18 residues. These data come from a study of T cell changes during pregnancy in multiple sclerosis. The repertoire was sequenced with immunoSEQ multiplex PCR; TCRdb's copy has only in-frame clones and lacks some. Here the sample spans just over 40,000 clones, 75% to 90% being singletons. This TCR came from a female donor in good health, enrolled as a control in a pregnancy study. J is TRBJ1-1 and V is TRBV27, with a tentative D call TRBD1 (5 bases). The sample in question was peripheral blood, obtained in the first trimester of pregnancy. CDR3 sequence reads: CASSPNLGHLALNTEAFF. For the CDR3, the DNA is TGTGCCAGCAGTCCCAACCTCGGACACCTGGCTTTGAACACTGAAGCTTTCTTT.